This is a list of T cell receptor beta chains from one sample in a study of shared clonotypes between healthy human individuals. TCRdb keeps only in-frame clones here, not all; method: immunoSEQ multiplex PCR. The table records about 2.2 million clones, 80% to 95% of them present only once. The sample taken for sequencing was naive CD8+ T cells from PBMCs. Receptors were obtained from a young man in good health. Some clones in this sample may be carry-over from other donors' samples. Both conserved end residues are part of each CDR3. The D gene is left open where the match is weak. Clone sizes are given selectively: once, few, many, or a class where the clone is expanded.

j_call: TRBJ2-7
d_call: TRBD1
clone_size: .
v_call: TRBV6-5
cdr3_nt: TGTGCCAGCAGTTACTCGACAGGGGTGAAGTCCTACGAGCAGTACTTC
cdr3_aa: CASSYSTGVKSYEQYF

j_call: TRBJ2-7
d_call: TRBD1
clone_size: .
v_call: TRBV5-4
cdr3_nt: TGTGCCAGCAGCCTGGACAGGGTGGACGAGCAGTACTTC
cdr3_aa: CASSLDRVDEQYF

j_call: TRBJ1-5
d_call: TRBD1
clone_size: .
v_call: TRBV7-8
cdr3_nt: TGTGCCAGCAGCTCTCCAGGGGGCCTGGGTCAGCCCCAGCATTTT
cdr3_aa: CASSSPGGLGQPQHF

j_call: TRBJ2-4
d_call: .
clone_size: once
v_call: TRBV28
cdr3_nt: TGTGCCAGCAGTTTTGACATTCCGGAAAACATTCAGTACTTC
cdr3_aa: CASSFDIPENIQYF

j_call: TRBJ1-1
d_call: .
clone_size: .
v_call: TRBV5-5
cdr3_nt: TGTGCCAGCAGCTCAGGCAGGGACCCTGAAGCTTTCTTT
cdr3_aa: CASSSGRDPEAFF

j_call: TRBJ1-1
d_call: .
clone_size: .
v_call: TRBV7-2
cdr3_nt: TGTGCCAGCAGCTTAGTTCCTGGAGGGAACACTGAAGCTTTCTTT
cdr3_aa: CASSLVPGGNTEAFF

j_call: TRBJ2-1
d_call: .
clone_size: .
v_call: TRBV4-3
cdr3_nt: TGCGCCAGCAGCCAAGAAGACGGCCTTGACAATGAGCAGTTCTTC
cdr3_aa: CASSQEDGLDNEQFF

j_call: TRBJ2-7
d_call: TRBD1
clone_size: .
v_call: TRBV5-1
cdr3_nt: TGCGCCAGCAGCTTGGCCCGGGACAGTCTATACGAGCAGTACTTC
cdr3_aa: CASSLARDSLYEQYF

j_call: TRBJ2-1
d_call: .
clone_size: .
v_call: TRBV19
cdr3_nt: TGTGCCAGTAGTATAGATCGGGGATTCTCCTACAATGAGCAGTTCTTC
cdr3_aa: CASSIDRGFSYNEQFF

j_call: TRBJ2-7
d_call: TRBD2
clone_size: .
v_call: TRBV2
cdr3_nt: TGTGCCATCATATTCGGGGAGGGCGGCGTAGGACGCGAGCAGTACTTC
cdr3_aa: CAIIFGEGGVGREQYF

j_call: TRBJ2-5
d_call: .
clone_size: .
v_call: TRBV19
cdr3_nt: TGTGCCAGTAGTACCGGGACCGCCGAGCCGGACCAAGAGACCCAGTACTTC
cdr3_aa: CASSTGTAEPDQETQYF

j_call: TRBJ1-5
d_call: .
clone_size: .
v_call: TRBV6-1
cdr3_nt: TGTGCCAGCAGTGATGACGCCGTCGACAGCAATCAGCCCCAGCATTTT
cdr3_aa: CASSDDAVDSNQPQHF

j_call: TRBJ2-3
d_call: .
clone_size: .
v_call: TRBV2
cdr3_nt: TGTGCCAGCAGAAACCCACAGAGGAGCCCAGATACGCAGTATTTT
cdr3_aa: CASRNPQRSPDTQYF

j_call: TRBJ2-7
d_call: .
clone_size: .
v_call: TRBV7-9
cdr3_nt: TGTGCCAGCAGCGTAACAGGGACCCCCTACGAGCAGTACTTC
cdr3_aa: CASSVTGTPYEQYF

j_call: TRBJ2-2
d_call: TRBD2
clone_size: .
v_call: TRBV7-6
cdr3_nt: TGTGCCAGCAGCTTAGGGGAGTTGCGTGGCACTAGCGGGAGTAGCACCGGGGAGCTGTTTTTT
cdr3_aa: CASSLGELRGTSGSSTGELFF

j_call: TRBJ2-7
d_call: .
clone_size: .
v_call: TRBV19
cdr3_nt: TGTGCCAGTGCGACTAGTTGGGCCTACGAGCAGTACTTC
cdr3_aa: CASATSWAYEQYF

j_call: TRBJ1-2
d_call: .
clone_size: few
v_call: TRBV7-9
cdr3_nt: TGTGCCAGCAGCCCCGACTTACCCCAGCATTACACCTTC
cdr3_aa: CASSPDLPQHYTF

j_call: TRBJ1-2
d_call: .
clone_size: .
v_call: TRBV28
cdr3_nt: TGTGCCAGCAGTCCCGTTGAGGGCTATGGCTACACCTTC
cdr3_aa: CASSPVEGYGYTF

j_call: TRBJ2-7
d_call: .
clone_size: .
v_call: TRBV27
cdr3_nt: TGTGCCAGCAGTTGGTCGCAGTCCTACGAGCAGTACTTC
cdr3_aa: CASSWSQSYEQYF

j_call: TRBJ1-2
d_call: .
clone_size: .
v_call: TRBV7-9
cdr3_nt: TGTGCCAGCAGCTTAGATGGTAGCGGAGAAAACTATGGCTACACCTTC
cdr3_aa: CASSLDGSGENYGYTF

j_call: TRBJ2-1
d_call: TRBD2
clone_size: .
v_call: TRBV6-4
cdr3_nt: TGTGCCAGCAGTGACTCCGGACTAGCCGCCGTCAATGAGCAGTTCTTC
cdr3_aa: CASSDSGLAAVNEQFF

j_call: TRBJ2-1
d_call: TRBD1
clone_size: .
v_call: TRBV25-1
cdr3_nt: TGTGCCAGCAGACCTCCAGGGACAGGCGTCAATGAGCAGTTCTTC
cdr3_aa: CASRPPGTGVNEQFF

j_call: TRBJ2-1
d_call: .
clone_size: .
v_call: TRBV19
cdr3_nt: TGTGCCAGTAGTCTAGCGATGAGCTCCTACAATGAGCAGTTCTTC
cdr3_aa: CASSLAMSSYNEQFF

j_call: TRBJ2-6
d_call: .
clone_size: .
v_call: TRBV27
cdr3_nt: TGTGCCAGCAGTTTTGCGACAGGACCTCTCTCTGGGGCCAACGTCCTGACTTTC
cdr3_aa: CASSFATGPLSGANVLTF

j_call: TRBJ2-7
d_call: TRBD1
clone_size: .
v_call: TRBV7-8
cdr3_nt: TGTGCCAGCAGCCTGATAACAGGGGCCCTCGAGCAGTACTTC
cdr3_aa: CASSLITGALEQYF

j_call: TRBJ2-7
d_call: TRBD1
clone_size: .
v_call: TRBV27
cdr3_nt: TGTGCCAGCAGTAAGGACAGGGGGCAAAACGAGCAGTACTTC
cdr3_aa: CASSKDRGQNEQYF

j_call: TRBJ1-2
d_call: .
clone_size: .
v_call: TRBV7-2
cdr3_nt: TGTGCCAGCAGACAGCCGACGGGGCAAATTAACTATGGCTACACCTTC
cdr3_aa: CASRQPTGQINYGYTF

j_call: TRBJ2-1
d_call: TRBD1
clone_size: .
v_call: TRBV10-2
cdr3_nt: TGCGCCAGCAGTGACGGGACAGGGGCCAGGACACCCTACAATGAGCAGTTCTTC
cdr3_aa: CASSDGTGARTPYNEQFF

j_call: TRBJ2-7
d_call: .
clone_size: .
v_call: TRBV11-1
cdr3_nt: TGTGCCAGCAGCCCCGGCGGAGGGGGGACTCCAGGGCGGGAGCAGTACTTC
cdr3_aa: CASSPGGGGTPGREQYF

j_call: TRBJ2-1
d_call: TRBD2
clone_size: .
v_call: TRBV11-2
cdr3_nt: TGTGCCAGCAGCCAAAGGGGTGGCGGGAGCTCCTACAATGAGCAGTTCTTC
cdr3_aa: CASSQRGGGSSYNEQFF

j_call: TRBJ2-7
d_call: TRBD1
clone_size: .
v_call: TRBV4-1
cdr3_nt: TGCGCCAGCAGCCAAGTCTTAGCCGGGACAGGGGTGTACGAGCAGTACTTC
cdr3_aa: CASSQVLAGTGVYEQYF

j_call: TRBJ2-2
d_call: .
clone_size: .
v_call: TRBV7-6
cdr3_nt: TGTGCCAGCAGCTTAGTCGACACCGGGGAGCTGTTTTTT
cdr3_aa: CASSLVDTGELFF

j_call: TRBJ1-3
d_call: .
clone_size: .
v_call: TRBV9
cdr3_nt: TGTGCCAGCAGCGTCTCCGGGACACCCGGAAACACCATATATTTT
cdr3_aa: CASSVSGTPGNTIYF

j_call: TRBJ2-7
d_call: .
clone_size: .
v_call: TRBV9
cdr3_nt: TGTGCCAGCAGCGTAGGCGGCAGCACCTCCTACGAGCAGTACTTC
cdr3_aa: CASSVGGSTSYEQYF